Below are 17 T cell receptor beta chains sequenced from a single sample in a study of blood T cell repertoires in COVID-19. Assay: immunoSEQ multiplex PCR; the TCRdb copy retains only in-frame clones and omits some. Of around 190,000 clones in the sample, more than 70% were seen once. The specimen sequenced was peripheral blood. The receptors here all came from a woman aged 55-75 years with acute or convalescent COVID-19.

This rearrangement joins TRBV24-1 to TRBJ2-1; a weak D match, TRBD1 (6 bases). Germline CDR1 is KGHDR and CDR2 is SFDVKD. The CDR3 length is 15 residues. Trimming took off 7 bases at V and 0 bases at J, with 12 bases between the two ends. The CDR3 loop is CATSRGDSSYNEQFF. In DNA, the CDR3 is TGTGCCACCAGCAGGGGAGATAGCTCCTACAATGAGCAGTTCTTC.

The rearrangement joins TRBV19 to TRBJ2-7; 7 bases are a match to TRBD1. The length of the CDR3 is 14 residues. The ends lost 9 bases at V and 2 bases at J; junction bases unmatched: 10. Per the germline V gene, CDR1 is LNHDA and CDR2 is SQIVND (reference sequence). The CDR3 loop is CASTRGQGAYEQYF. CDR3 sequence (DNA): TGTGCCAGCACCAGGGGCCAGGGGGCCTACGAGCAGTACTTC.

The chain carries TRBV5-6 and TRBJ2-5; weak D call: TRBD2 (6 bases). Trimming shortened V by 0 bases and J by 1 base, and 10 bases separated the two germline ends. The CDR3 length is 15 residues. Germline V gene data show CDR1 as SGHDT and CDR2 as YYEEEE. CDR3 bases: TGTGCCAGCAGCTTGGATGCGGGGCGCCAAGAGACCCAGTACTTC. Amino acid sequence: CASSLDAGRQETQYF.

The chain links TRBV6-6 to TRBJ2-1, with 13 nucleotides matching TRBD2. This CDR3 is 17 amino acids long. V lost 5 bases, J lost 9 bases, and 13 bases stayed unmatched. Germline CDR1 and CDR2: MNHNY and SVGAGI (reference sequence). CDR3 amino acids: CASSPFQLAGGPGEQFF. CDR3 DNA: TGTGCCAGCAGTCCGTTCCAACTAGCGGGAGGGCCAGGTGAGCAGTTCTTC.

The rearrangement links TRBV18 to TRBJ2-1; TRBD2 is a possible D gene (6 bases). The CDR3 is made up of 16 amino acids. The V gene's germline CDR1 is KGHSH and CDR2 LQKENI. V was shortened by 3 bases and J by 3 bases, with 15 bases between the two germline ends. This CDR3 is CASSPLQTGGYNEQFF. CDR3 DNA sequence: TGTGCCAGCTCACCCCTACAGACCGGGGGCTACAATGAGCAGTTCTTC.

This chain connects TRBV18 to TRBJ1-5, with 8 bases that match TRBD1. Per germline, CDR1 KGHSH and CDR2 LQKENI. The CDR3 has 15 amino acids. J lost 3 bases, V lost 5 bases, and 6 bases had no gene match. CDR3 nucleotides: TGTGCCAGCTCAAAGGACAGGGCTATCAATCAGCCCCAGCATTTT. Protein sequence: CASSKDRAINQPQHF. The complete variable domain, with remaining parts taken from reference TRBV18 and TRBJ1-5, reads NAGVMQNPRHLVRRRGQEARLRCSPMKGHSHVYWYRQLPEEGLKFMVYLQKENIIDESGMPKERFSAEFPKEGPSILRIQQVVRGDSAAYFCASSKDRAINQPQHFGDGTRLSIL.

This chain uses TRBV7-3 with TRBJ2-1; D not resolved. CDR1 is SGHTA and CDR2 is FQGTGA in the germline V gene. Trimming took 5 bases from V and 8 from J, leaving 10 bases between them. The CDR3 sequence is 12 residues long. The CDR3 here is CASSPDGYEQFF. DNA for the CDR3: TGTGCCAGCAGCCCCGACGGGTATGAGCAGTTCTTC.

The V and J genes are TRBV6-5 and TRBJ2-5; D is ambiguous. The CDR3 is made up of 11 amino acids. The germline V gene encodes CDR1 MNHEY and CDR2 SVGAGI. Between the trimmed V and J ends, which lost 10 bases and 3 bases, there was a span of 9 bases. CDR3 bases: TGTGCCACCCTTAGAGAAGAGACCCAGTACTTC. This sequence encodes CATLREETQYF.

The DNA of the CDR3 is TGTGCCAGCAGTTACCTCGGGACAAACAATGAGCAGTTCTTC. Translating gives CASSYLGTNNEQFF. The chain uses TRBV6-5 and TRBJ2-1; weak D call: TRBD1 (6 bases). Germline V CDR1 and CDR2: MNHEY, SVGAGI. Trimming shortened V by 2 bases and J by 5 bases, and 10 bases separated the two germline ends. CDR3 length: 14 amino acids.

This clone occurred a few times. The chain employs TRBV28 and TRBJ1-4, with 7 bases fitting TRBD1. This CDR3 is built from 14 residues. Germline CDR1 and CDR2: MDHEN and SYDVKM. J lost 8 bases, V lost 5 bases, and 8 bases had no gene match. Here the CDR3 DNA reads TGTGCCAGCAGTCCCAGGGGGATAAGAGAAAAACTGTTTTTT. Its translation: CASSPRGIREKLFF.

This rearrangement joins TRBV12-5 to TRBJ1-5; tentative D call: TRBD1 (6 bases). With 5 bases removed from V and 0 bases from J, the gap between germline ends came to 11 bases. This CDR3 is built from 15 residues. The germline CDR1 and CDR2 sequences are LGHNT and FRNRAP. Here the CDR3 DNA reads TGTGCTAGTGGTGTACAGGGCAGTAGCAATCAGCCCCAGCATTTT. Translated: CASGVQGSSNQPQHF.

V usage is TRBV6-6 and J usage is TRBJ1-5; D not resolved. V lost 2 bases, J lost 3 bases, and 5 bases lay in between. CDR1 and CDR2 from the germline V gene are MNHNY and SVGAGI (reference sequence). This CDR3 is 13 amino acids long. The CDR3 reads CASSYSLNQPQHF. The CDR3 bases are TGTGCCAGCAGTTACAGCCTCAATCAGCCCCAGCATTTT.

This clone was observed once. This sequence may be a read error, since a much larger clone differs from it by one base. The rearrangement links TRBV3-1 (or the pseudogene TRBV3-2) to TRBJ1-1; 7 bases agree with TRBD1. Trimming cost V 4 bases and J 5 bases; bases outside gene matches: 4. Germline V lookup: CDR1 LGHDT, CDR2 YNNKEL (reference sequence). The CDR3 runs 13 residues. This chain's CDR3 is CASSRTGETEAFF. CDR3 sequence (DNA): TGTGCCAGCAGCCGTACAGGGGAAACTGAAGCTTTCTTT.

For this clone: Other nucleotide sequences in the sample specify the same CDR3. The CDR3 DNA follows: TGCGCCAGCAGCAACACCGGGAAGAACACTGAAGCTTTCTTT. Protein product: CASSNTGKNTEAFF. The J gene is TRBJ1-1, the V gene TRBV5-1, with D unresolved. Trimming removed 4 bases at V and 1 base at J, with 11 bases between. The CDR3 has 14 amino acids. CDR1 is SGHRS, CDR2 YFSETQ, per germline.

The genes are TRBV6-5 and TRBJ1-1, with 9 bases that match TRBD1. The CDR3 runs 13 residues. V shed 8 bases and J 8 bases; nucleotides not matched to a gene: 9. CDR1 is MNHEY, CDR2 SVGAGI, per germline. The CDR3 sequence is CASGRQGVSEAFF. CDR3 sequence (DNA): TGTGCCAGCGGGAGACAGGGGGTATCCGAAGCTTTCTTT.

The V gene is TRBV10-3, the J gene TRBJ2-5; 8 bases agree with TRBD1. The V gene end was trimmed by 8 bases and the J gene end by 4 bases; junction bases not matched to a gene: 6. This CDR3 has 13 residues. Germline V lookup: CDR1 ENHRY, CDR2 SYGVKD. CDR3 in DNA: TGTGCCATCTCGACAGGGGAAAGAGAGACCCAGTACTTC. Protein sequence: CAISTGERETQYF.

The CDR3 spells CASSILGQPNQPQHF. The CDR3 nucleotides are TGTGCCAGTAGTATATTGGGACAGCCTAATCAGCCCCAGCATTTT. The rearrangement links TRBV19 to TRBJ1-5; TRBD1 matches 7 bases. The length of the CDR3 is 15 residues. Germline V CDR1 and CDR2: LNHDA, SQIVND (reference sequence). V shed 2 bases, J shed 4 bases, and the junction held 5 bases outside the gene matches.